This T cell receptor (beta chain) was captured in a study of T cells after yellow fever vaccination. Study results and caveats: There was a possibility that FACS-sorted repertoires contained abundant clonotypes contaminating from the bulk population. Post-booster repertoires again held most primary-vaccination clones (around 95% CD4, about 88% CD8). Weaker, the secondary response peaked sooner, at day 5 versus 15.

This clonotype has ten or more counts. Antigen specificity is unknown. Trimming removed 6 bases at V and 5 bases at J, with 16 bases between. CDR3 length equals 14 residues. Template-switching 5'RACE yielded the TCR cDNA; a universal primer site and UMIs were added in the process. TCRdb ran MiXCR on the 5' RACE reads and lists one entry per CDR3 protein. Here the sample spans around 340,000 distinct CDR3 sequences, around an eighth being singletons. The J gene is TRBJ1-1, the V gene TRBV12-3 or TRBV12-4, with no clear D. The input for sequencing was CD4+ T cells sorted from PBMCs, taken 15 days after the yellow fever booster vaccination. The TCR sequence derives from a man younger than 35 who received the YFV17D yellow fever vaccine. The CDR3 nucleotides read TGTGCCAGCAGGACTTCAATGGAAGGAACTGAAGCTTTCTTT. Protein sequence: CASRTSMEGTEAFF.